This T cell receptor (beta chain) appears in the sequencing data of a study of shared clonotypes between healthy human individuals. Germline CDR1 is LNHNV and CDR2 is YYDKDF (reference sequence). The V gene end was trimmed by 1 base and the J gene end by 0 bases; junction bases not matched to a gene: 3. The CDR3 sequence is 17 residues long. Sequencing was performed with immunoSEQ multiplex PCR; in TCRdb, only in-frame clones are kept and a portion is missing. The sample has about 1.5 million clones, roughly 95% seen once. The genes are TRBV15 and TRBJ2-2, with TRBD1 matching over 9 bases. The source material was naive CD4+ T cells sorted from blood. Specified subset: CD45RA+ positively selected. The clonotype was recovered from a man in his thirties or forties in good health. In DNA form, the CDR3 reads TGTGCCACCAGCAGAGCTACAGGGGGCCCGAACACCGGGGAGCTGTTTTTT. Translating it yields CATSRATGGPNTGELFF.